The sequence of this T cell receptor (beta chain) was determined in a study of CD8+CD57+ T cells in acquired aplastic anemia. Study at large: Each DNA sample taken from sorted CD4+ and CD8+ cells came to 2.5 to 4 ug on average.

Patients picked for sequencing had shown CD8+CD57+ cell expansion detected by flow cytometry. Severe acquired aplastic anemia was present in every patient. None of the patients had been given any therapy when their blood was sampled. Using genomic DNA as the template, TCR beta VDJ and CDR3 profiling was carried out. TCRdb re-analysed the reads in MiXCR, keeping a single row per CDR3 protein. Of approximately 150,000 distinct CDR3 sequences in the sample, around half were seen once. This clonotype was counted many times. The CDR3 has 16 residues. Trimming took 3 bases from V and 6 from J; bases not matched to a gene: 9. Germline V gene lookup returns CDR1 SGHVS and CDR2 FNYEAQ.

The clonotype comes from a human donor with aplastic anemia. The sequenced material came from sorted CD4+, CD8+, or CD8+CD57+ T cells (not recorded which) from PBMCs. The gene calls are TRBV7-6 and TRBJ2-1; 9 nucleotides align to TRBD1. CDR3 sequence (DNA): TGTGCCAGCAGCTTTCAGACCGGGACAGGGCCCAATGAGCAGTTCTTC. As protein: CASSFQTGTGPNEQFF.